A single sample is the source of the 27 T cell receptor beta chains below, sequenced in a study of cytomegalovirus exposure and HLA in healthy donors. The PCR used 60 Vbeta and 13 Jbeta primers. Sequenced by immunoSEQ multiplex PCR; TCRdb stores in-frame clones only, minus some. Counted here are about 130,000 clones, about 80% occurring once; the ten biggest clones make up over 3%. The sequenced material came from PBMCs. The receptor source for this set is a middle-aged woman in good health and CMV-seropositive.

This clone was seen once. V is TRBV30 and J is TRBJ1-5; the D gene is possibly TRBD1 (5 bases). The CDR3 is 15 amino acids. Trimming removed 1 base from V and 2 bases from J, with 12 bases in between. CDR1 is GTSNPN and CDR2 is SVGIG in the germline V gene (reference sequence). Written as DNA, the CDR3 is TGTGCCTGGAGTGCCAGGGAGGTCGGCAATCAGCCCCAGCATTTT. It codes for CAWSAREVGNQPQHF.

The rearrangement joins TRBV19 to TRBJ2-6; D possibly corresponds to TRBD1 (6 bases). V dropped 5 bases and J dropped 0 bases, with 20 bases sitting between them. Per the germline V gene, CDR1 is LNHDA and CDR2 is SQIVND (reference sequence). The CDR3 has 19 amino acids. The CDR3 sequence: CASSARRQVSSSGANVLTF. The CDR3 DNA reads as TGTGCCAGTAGTGCCCGACGACAGGTCTCGAGCTCTGGGGCCAACGTCCTGACTTTC.

J is TRBJ1-1 and V is TRBV30, with D perhaps matching TRBD1 (5 bases). V gave up 0 bases and J gave up 0 bases, with 17 bases separating them. The CDR3 runs 17 residues. Per germline, CDR1 GTSNPN and CDR2 SVGIG (reference sequence). CDR3 bases: TGTGCCTGGAGTGTACAGGCTGTCGGAGGGCTGAACACTGAAGCTTTCTTT. This translates into CAWSVQAVGGLNTEAFF.

This clone was recorded once. The chain joins TRBV30 to TRBJ2-7; no clear D. V lost 3 bases and J lost 1, with 7 bases in between. This CDR3 contains 12 residues. Germline V gives CDR1 GTSNPN, CDR2 SVGIG (reference sequence). CDR3 DNA sequence: TGTGCCTGGAGCGTCGTTTCCTACGAGCAGTACTTC. This gives the protein CAWSVVSYEQYF.

This clone was seen only once. The chain's CDR3 is CASSYLQGSGNTIYF. The CDR3 nucleotides are TGTGCCAGCAGTTACTTACAGGGGTCAGGAAACACCATATATTTT. The chain employs TRBV6-6 and TRBJ1-3; TRBD1 agrees at 7 bases. The CDR3 consists of 15 residues. CDR1 is MNHNY and CDR2 is SVGAGI in the germline V gene (reference sequence). Trimming took 1 base from V and 4 from J; bases not matched to a gene: 4.

J is TRBJ2-7 and V is TRBV14; 8 positions match TRBD2. The ends lost 1 base at V and 3 bases at J; junction bases unmatched: 17. CDR1 is SGHDN, CDR2 FVKESK, per germline. The CDR3 extends over 19 amino acids. In DNA, the CDR3 is TGTGCCAGCAGCCAAGTTGTGTTCGGTAGCGGGATGTCTCGCTACGAGCAGTACTTC. It is translated as CASSQVVFGSGMSRYEQYF.

The chain is built from TRBV5-4 and TRBJ1-3, with 7 bases that match TRBD1. Germline lookup yields CDR1 SGHNT and CDR2 YYREEE (reference sequence). The ends lost 4 bases at V and 2 bases at J; junction bases unmatched: 9. The CDR3 has 16 amino acids. CDR3 bases: TGTGCCAGCAGCGCCGCTACAGGGGTTACTGGAAACACCATATATTTT. Translation gives CASSAATGVTGNTIYF.

The V and J genes are TRBV29-1 and TRBJ2-3; possible D gene TRBD2, 6 bases. The germline gives CDR1 SQVTM, CDR2 ANQGSEA. Between the trimmed V and J ends, which lost 4 bases and 0 bases, there was a span of 23 bases. The CDR3 runs 18 residues. CDR3 loop: CSVVDGSGGLSSTDTQYF. As DNA, the CDR3 is TGCAGCGTTGTAGACGGGAGTGGAGGGCTGAGTAGCACAGATACGCAGTATTTT.

The chain carries TRBV4-1 and TRBJ1-2, with TRBD1 identical over 9 bases. The germline V gene encodes CDR1 MGHRA and CDR2 YSYEKL. The CDR3 totals 14 residues. Unmatched junction bases numbered 6, after V lost 3 bases and J lost 7 bases. The CDR3 DNA reads TGCGCCAGCAGCCAGACAGGACAGGGGTGTGGCTACACCTTC. Its translation is CASSQTGQGCGYTF.

This clone was observed a single time. The chain couples TRBV5-1 to TRBJ2-1; 9 nucleotides align to TRBD1. There are 15 residues in the CDR3. Trimming at V came to 4 bases and at J to 2 bases, leaving 4 bases not matched to a gene. Per germline, CDR1 SGHRS and CDR2 YFSETQ. As DNA, the CDR3 is TGCGCCAGCAGCATACAGGGGGCTACCTACAATGAGCAGTTCTTC. Translation gives CASSIQGATYNEQFF.

V and J are TRBV6-1 and TRBJ2-1; 7 bases align to TRBD2. With 6 bases clipped from V and 8 bases from J, the junction kept 4 bases outside the gene matches. This CDR3 has 12 residues. Germline loops: CDR1 MNHNS, CDR2 SASEGT. CDR3 coding DNA: TGTGCCAGCAGACTGGCGGGAGATGAGCAGTTCTTC. This encodes CASRLAGDEQFF.

This sequence joins TRBV7-2 and TRBJ1-1, with a weak D call TRBD1 (5 bases). The ends were cut back, 1 base at V and 7 bases at J, with 13 bases in the middle. Looked up from germline, CDR1 is SGHTA and CDR2 is FQGNSA. The CDR3 totals 14 residues. The CDR3 DNA is TGTGCCAGCAGCTTAGTGGCCCTCGGGGGTGAAGCTTTCTTT. Translation: CASSLVALGGEAFF.

J is TRBJ1-5 and V is TRBV18; D is uncertain. The CDR3 is made up of 16 amino acids. The V end was cut by 3 bases, the J end by 8 bases, with 20 bases between. Per the germline V gene, CDR1 is KGHSH and CDR2 is LQKENI. The CDR3 reads CASSPGPLRVFEPQHF. In nucleotides, the CDR3 is TGTGCCAGCTCACCTGGGCCGTTGAGAGTTTTCGAGCCCCAGCATTTT. The full variable domain, its missing parts supplied by reference TRBV18 and TRBJ1-5, is NAGVMQNPRHLVRRRGQEARLRCSPMKGHSHVYWYRQLPEEGLKFMVYLQKENIIDESGMPKERFSAEFPKEGPSILRIQQVVRGDSAAYFCASSPGPLRVFEPQHFGDGTRLSIL.

The sample holds one count of this clone. Additional DNA sequences in this sample encode the identical CDR3. This chain joins TRBV28 and TRBJ1-5, with a tentative D call TRBD1 (5 bases). CDR1 and CDR2 from the germline V gene are MDHEN and SYDVKM. With 5 bases removed from V and 0 bases from J, the gap between germline ends came to 8 bases. The CDR3 has 14 amino acids. Here the CDR3 reads CASSLRVSNQPQHF. CDR3 DNA: TGTGCCAGCAGTCTCAGGGTTAGCAATCAGCCCCAGCATTTT. The full variable domain, rest sourced from reference TRBV28 and TRBJ1-5, is DVKVTQSSRYLVKRTGEKVFLECVQDMDHENMFWYRQDPGLGLRLIYFSYDVKMKEKGDIPEGYSVSREKKERFSLILESASTNQTSMYLCASSLRVSNQPQHFGDGTRLSIL.

The CDR3 nucleotides read TGTGCCAGCGGAGCGAGGGACAGGGCCACCGGGGAGCTGTTTTTT. Protein product: CASGARDRATGELFF. This rearrangement joins TRBV28 to TRBJ2-2, with 9 bases identical to TRBD1. Trimming at V came to 8 bases and at J to 4 bases, leaving 8 bases not matched to a gene. CDR1 is MDHEN and CDR2 is SYDVKM in the germline V gene. This CDR3 has 15 residues. The full variable domain, in which reference TRBV28 and TRBJ2-2 provide the parts outside the CDR3, is DVKVTQSSRYLVKRTGEKVFLECVQDMDHENMFWYRQDPGLGLRLIYFSYDVKMKEKGDIPEGYSVSREKKERFSLILESASTNQTSMYLCASGARDRATGELFFGEGSRLTVL.

The rearrangement uses TRBV4-1 and TRBJ2-1, with 12 bases fitting TRBD2. Looked up from germline, CDR1 is MGHRA and CDR2 is YSYEKL. The CDR3 has 15 residues. V trimming: 3 bases; J trimming: 7 bases; junction bases outside the gene matches: 4. The CDR3 loop is CASSQGLAGGNEQFF. The CDR3 DNA sequence: TGCGCCAGCAGCCAGGGGCTAGCGGGAGGGAATGAGCAGTTCTTC.

Written as DNA, the CDR3 is TGTGCCACCAGCAGAGACAGGGTGGCTAATGAAAAACTGTTTTTT. Translating it yields CATSRDRVANEKLFF. V usage is TRBV15 and J usage is TRBJ1-4; possible D gene TRBD1, 5 bases. The CDR3 is made up of 15 amino acids. The ends were cut back, 0 bases at V and 3 bases at J, with 8 bases in the middle. The germline CDR1 and CDR2 sequences are LNHNV and YYDKDF (reference sequence).

The V call is TRBV7-3, the J call TRBJ1-5; possibly TRBD1 for D (5 bases). The germline gives CDR1 SGHTA, CDR2 FQGTGA. Between the trimmed V and J ends, which lost 0 bases and 9 bases, there was a span of 9 bases. The CDR3 covers 13 residues. CDR3 residues: CASSLTSGAPQHF. For the CDR3, the DNA is TGTGCCAGCAGCTTAACGAGTGGGGCGCCCCAGCATTTT.

The chain carries TRBV11-2 and TRBJ2-7; TRBD1 is a possible D gene (5 bases). V was shortened by 4 bases and J by 7 bases, with 26 bases between the two germline ends. The CDR3 loop spans 17 amino acids. Looked up from germline, CDR1 is SGHAT and CDR2 is FQNNGV. The CDR3 is CASSSAPQGLDVREQYF. CDR3 coding DNA: TGTGCCAGCAGCTCAGCCCCCCAGGGTCTCGACGTAAGGGAGCAGTACTTC.

The sample holds a few counts of this clone. V is TRBV7-2 and J is TRBJ1-1, with 9 bases lining up with TRBD1. J lost 5 bases, V lost 1 base, and 2 bases had no gene match. CDR1 and CDR2 from the germline V gene are SGHTA and FQGNSA. The CDR3 covers 14 residues. DNA for the CDR3: TGTGCCAGCAGCTTAGTGGGACAGGGAACTGAAGCTTTCTTT. Protein product: CASSLVGQGTEAFF.

This rearrangement joins TRBV6-5 to TRBJ2-1; 8 bases are a match to TRBD2. The CDR3 has 14 residues. Germline lookup yields CDR1 MNHEY and CDR2 SVGAGI. With V trimmed by 7 bases and J by 8 bases, 10 bases remained unmatched. As DNA, the CDR3 is TGTGCCAGCACCCCGGGACTAGGGTCCGATGAGCAGTTCTTC. As protein: CASTPGLGSDEQFF.

The V call is TRBV2, the J call TRBJ1-5, with D possibly matching TRBD1 (6 bases). Germline V CDR1 and CDR2: SNHLY, FYNNEI. V was trimmed by 7 bases and J by 0 bases, leaving 13 bases between them. The CDR3 runs 15 residues. CDR3 sequence (DNA): TGTGCCAGCAAAATGACAGGCCATAGCAATCAGCCCCAGCATTTT. Encoded protein: CASKMTGHSNQPQHF.

This chain's CDR3 is CASSPPVADNNSPLHF. CDR3 coding DNA: TGTGCCAGCAGCCCCCCGGTCGCGGACAATAATTCACCCCTCCACTTT. The chain couples TRBV4-2 to TRBJ1-6; a weak D match, TRBD1 (5 bases). Germline CDR1 and CDR2: LGHNA and YNFKEQ. Trimming took off 4 bases at V and 5 bases at J, with 15 bases between the two ends. CDR3 length equals 16 residues.

This clone was picked up one time. This chain uses TRBV18 with TRBJ2-6; 10 positions agree with TRBD1. The CDR3 consists of 18 residues. Trimming at V came to 1 base and at J to 4 bases, leaving 7 bases not matched to a gene. From germline, CDR1 is KGHSH and CDR2 LQKENI. CDR3 nucleotides: TGTGCCAGCTCACCACGCACCGGGACAGGGGCCGGGGCCAACGTCCTGACTTTC. This sequence encodes CASSPRTGTGAGANVLTF.

The gene calls are TRBV7-9 and TRBJ2-1, with no clear D. The CDR3 is 14 amino acids. The V end lost 3 bases, the J end lost 1 base, and 7 bases lay between the germline ends. Germline V gene data show CDR1 as SEHNR and CDR2 as FQNEAQ (reference sequence). DNA for the CDR3: TGTGCCAGCAGCTTGGGCATTTCCTACAATGAGCAGTTCTTC. Protein sequence: CASSLGISYNEQFF.

J is TRBJ2-5 and V is TRBV27; TRBD1 matches at 7 bases. The CDR3 contains 15 residues. The V gene's germline CDR1 is MNHEY and CDR2 SMNVEV (reference sequence). Trimming at V came to 5 bases and at J to 0 bases, leaving 6 bases not matched to a gene. CDR3 amino acids: CASSPRGMYQETQYF. As DNA, the CDR3 is TGTGCCAGCAGTCCCAGGGGGATGTACCAAGAGACCCAGTACTTC.

The chain combines TRBV4-3 with TRBJ2-7, with 14 positions matching TRBD2. Trimming removed 3 bases from V and 3 bases from J; junction bases left unmatched: 4. CDR3 length: 16 amino acids. In germline, CDR1 is LGHNA, CDR2 YSLEER. The CDR3 here is CASSQGTSGGYYEQYF. DNA for the CDR3: TGCGCCAGCAGCCAGGGGACTAGCGGGGGCTACTACGAGCAGTACTTC.